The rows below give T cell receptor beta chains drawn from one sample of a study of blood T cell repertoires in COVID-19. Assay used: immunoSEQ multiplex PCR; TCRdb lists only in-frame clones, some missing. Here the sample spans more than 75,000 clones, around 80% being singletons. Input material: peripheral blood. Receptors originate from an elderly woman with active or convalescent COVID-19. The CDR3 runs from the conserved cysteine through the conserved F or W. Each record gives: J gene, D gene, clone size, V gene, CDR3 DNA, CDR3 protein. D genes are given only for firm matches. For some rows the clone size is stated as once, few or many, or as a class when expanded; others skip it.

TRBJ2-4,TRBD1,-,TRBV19,TGTGCCAGTAAATGGACAGGGTCCACTCTCCTAGCCAAAAACATTCAGTACTTC,CASKWTGSTLLAKNIQYF
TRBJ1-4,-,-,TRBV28,TGTGCCAGCGGTCGGGGGGAGGAAAAACTGTTTTTT,CASGRGEEKLFF
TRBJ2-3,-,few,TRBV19,TGTGCCAGTAGTATAAACGGTCGCACAGATACGCAGTATTTT,CASSINGRTDTQYF
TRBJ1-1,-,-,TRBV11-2,TGTGCCAGCAGCTTAGCGACAGATCTTGAAGCTTTCTTT,CASSLATDLEAFF
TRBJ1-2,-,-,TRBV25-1,TGTGCCAGCAGTGAATTTGGGGCGTGGGGCGGCTACACCTTC,CASSEFGAWGGYTF
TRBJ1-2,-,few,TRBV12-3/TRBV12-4,TGTGCCAGCAGCCCGGACAGCCGTCGAGGCTACACCTTC,CASSPDSRRGYTF
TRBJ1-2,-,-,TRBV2,TGTGCCAGCAGTGAAGGGACAATTGTTGGCTACACCTTC,CASSEGTIVGYTF
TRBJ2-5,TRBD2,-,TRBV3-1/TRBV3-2,TGTGCCAGCAGCCAAGGCCGGACTAGCGGACAAGAGACCCAGTACTTC,CASSQGRTSGQETQYF
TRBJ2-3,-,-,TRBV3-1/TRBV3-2,TGTGCCAGCAGCCCCCCCCCTGCAGATACGCAGTATTTT,CASSPPPADTQYF
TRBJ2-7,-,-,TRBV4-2,TGTGCCAGCAGCCTAGCGGACAGGACCTACGAGCAGTACTTC,CASSLADRTYEQYF
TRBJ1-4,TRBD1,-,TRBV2,TGTGCCAGCCAGAAAACAGGGGTGGGCACTGAAAAACTGTTTTTT,CASQKTGVGTEKLFF
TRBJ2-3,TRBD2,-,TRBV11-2,TGTGCCAGCAGCCTATCTGGGACTAGCGGTAGCACAGATACGCAGTATTTT,CASSLSGTSGSTDTQYF
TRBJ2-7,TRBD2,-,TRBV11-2,TGTGCCAGCAGCGGGGGACTAGCGGCTTCGTTAGAGCAGTACTTC,CASSGGLAASLEQYF
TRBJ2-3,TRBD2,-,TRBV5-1,TGCGCCAGCAGCTTGGAGGCTAGCGGGGGTTGGGATACGCAGTATTTT,CASSLEASGGWDTQYF
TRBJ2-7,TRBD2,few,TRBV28,TGTGCCAGCCTAGCGGGAGTTGGCTACGAGCAGTACTTC,CASLAGVGYEQYF
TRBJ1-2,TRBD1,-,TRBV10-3,TGTGCCATCAGAGGGGGCGCAGGCTATGGCTACACCTTC,CAIRGGAGYGYTF
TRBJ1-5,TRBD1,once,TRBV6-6,TGTGCCAGCAGTTACCCGGACAGGGAGGGACAGCCCCAGCATTTT,CASSYPDREGQPQHF
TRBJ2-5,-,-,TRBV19,TGTGCCAGTAGTCCTATCGGGTCCCAAGAGACCCAGTACTTC,CASSPIGSQETQYF
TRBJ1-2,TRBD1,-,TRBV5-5,TGTGCCAGCAGCTTGGTTTGGGGACAGGGGGCTAATGGCTACACCTTC,CASSLVWGQGANGYTF
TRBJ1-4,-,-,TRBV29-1,TGCAGCGTTGCAACAGGGTGGGGTGAAAAACTGTTTTTT,CSVATGWGEKLFF
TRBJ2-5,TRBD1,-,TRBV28,TGTGCCAGCAGCTTTCCCCTCTCTGGAACGACTCAGGGGGCCCAAGAGACCCAGTACTTC,CASSFPLSGTTQGAQETQYF
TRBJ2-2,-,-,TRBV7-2,TGTGCCAGCAGCGCAGACATCACCGGGGAGCTGTTTTTT,CASSADITGELFF
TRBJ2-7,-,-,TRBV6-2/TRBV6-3,TGTGCCAGCAGCCTCTACAGGGAAAGGCAGTACTTC,CASSLYRERQYF
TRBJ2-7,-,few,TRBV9,TGTGCCAGCTCGCCGCGGGGCTACGAGCAGTACTTC,CASSPRGYEQYF
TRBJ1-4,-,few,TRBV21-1,TGTGCCCGCTGGGGGGCTAATGAAAAACTGTTTTTT,CARWGANEKLFF
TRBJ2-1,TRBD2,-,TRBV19,TGTGCCACTACTCCTCGGACTAGCGGGAGATCCTACAATGAGCAGTTCTTC,CATTPRTSGRSYNEQFF
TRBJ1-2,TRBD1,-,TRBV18,TGTGCCAGCTCACCACCGTTGGACAGGGACGGCTACACCTTC,CASSPPLDRDGYTF
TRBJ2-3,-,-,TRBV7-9,TGTGCCAGCAGATCCACGGGACTCCTCGCTGGGAAAGATACGCAGTATTTT,CASRSTGLLAGKDTQYF
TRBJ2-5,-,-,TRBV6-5,TGTGCCAGCAGTTACTCCGGACAGAAGGATGGAGAGACCCAGTACTTC,CASSYSGQKDGETQYF
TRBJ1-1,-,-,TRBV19,TGTGCCAGTAGTACCGTTACAGGGAACACTGAAGCTTTCTTT,CASSTVTGNTEAFF
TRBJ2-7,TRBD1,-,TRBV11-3,TGTGCCAGCAGCTTAAGTGGGACAGGGCGAGCACCGTACTTC,CASSLSGTGRAPYF
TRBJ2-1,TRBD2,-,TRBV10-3,TGTGCCATCAGTGAGCCTAGCGGGAGATCCTACAATGAGCAGTTCTTC,CAISEPSGRSYNEQFF
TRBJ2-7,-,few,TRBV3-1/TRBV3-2,TGTGCCAGCAGCCAAGATCCCAGTTTGGCAAATAATACCTACGAGCAGTACTTC,CASSQDPSLANNTYEQYF
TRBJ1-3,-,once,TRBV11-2,TGTGCCAGCAGCTTATCCCAGGTCCGCTCTGGAAACACCATATATTTT,CASSLSQVRSGNTIYF
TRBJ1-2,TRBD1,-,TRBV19,TGTGCCAGTAGTATAGATCGAACAGGGGGTGACTATGGCTACACCTTC,CASSIDRTGGDYGYTF
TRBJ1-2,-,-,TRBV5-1,TGCGCCAGCAGCAACAGGGATGGCTACACCTTC,CASSNRDGYTF
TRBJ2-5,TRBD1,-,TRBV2,TGTGCCAGCGAACAATGGGGACAGGGGGCCCAGGCCCAGTACTTC,CASEQWGQGAQAQYF
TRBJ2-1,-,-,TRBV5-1,TGCGCCAGCAGCTTGACGGGAGACGGGTACAATGAGCAGTTCTTC,CASSLTGDGYNEQFF
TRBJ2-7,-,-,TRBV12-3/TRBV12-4,TGTGCCAGCAGTTTGGCTCAGTCGGGGGAGCAGTACTTC,CASSLAQSGEQYF
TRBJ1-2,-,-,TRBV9,TGTGCCAGCAGCGTAGCTCGGGGCGGGGGGCGCGACTCGTATGGCTACACCTTC,CASSVARGGGRDSYGYTF
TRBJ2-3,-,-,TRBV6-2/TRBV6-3,TGTGCCAGCAGTTACTCCCGGGAGATGTATTTT,CASSYSREMYF
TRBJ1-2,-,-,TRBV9,TGTGCCCGCAGCGGGGGCGGGGGCAGCAGTGGCTACACCTTC,CARSGGGGSSGYTF
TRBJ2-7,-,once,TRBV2,TGTGCCAGCAGTTTGGGCCTAGCTTCCTACGAGCAGTACTTC,CASSLGLASYEQYF
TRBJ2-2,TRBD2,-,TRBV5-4,TGTGCCAGCAGCTTGGATGGTAGCGGGAGGACCGGGGAGCTGTTTTTT,CASSLDGSGRTGELFF